This T cell receptor beta chain was captured by sequencing in a study of OX40 agonist ivuxolimab in advanced cancers. Background on the study: Ivuxolimab is an agonistic anti-OX40 (CD134) antibody, and patients were treated with it. With a range of roughly 20 to 85, age averaged about 58 years, and nearly 85% were male.

Per germline, CDR1 MNHEY and CDR2 SVGAGI. CDR3 length equals 14 residues. The V segment lost 3 bases and the J segment 5 bases; nucleotides outside the gene matches: 4. Data came from immunoSEQ multiplex PCR; TCRdb stores just in-frame clones and leaves some out. The table shows roughly 93,000 clones, with about 80% occurring only once. This specimen was CD4+ or CD8+ T cells sorted from blood, taken in a trial of the OX40 agonist ivuxolimab. The rearrangement links TRBV6-5 to TRBJ1-2; TRBD1 matches 9 bases. This clonotype originated in an adult with an advanced solid tumor such as melanoma, head and neck, liver or kidney cancer. CDR3 sequence reads: CASSYGTGWYGYTF. CDR3 bases: TGTGCCAGCAGTTATGGGACAGGGTGGTATGGCTACACCTTC.